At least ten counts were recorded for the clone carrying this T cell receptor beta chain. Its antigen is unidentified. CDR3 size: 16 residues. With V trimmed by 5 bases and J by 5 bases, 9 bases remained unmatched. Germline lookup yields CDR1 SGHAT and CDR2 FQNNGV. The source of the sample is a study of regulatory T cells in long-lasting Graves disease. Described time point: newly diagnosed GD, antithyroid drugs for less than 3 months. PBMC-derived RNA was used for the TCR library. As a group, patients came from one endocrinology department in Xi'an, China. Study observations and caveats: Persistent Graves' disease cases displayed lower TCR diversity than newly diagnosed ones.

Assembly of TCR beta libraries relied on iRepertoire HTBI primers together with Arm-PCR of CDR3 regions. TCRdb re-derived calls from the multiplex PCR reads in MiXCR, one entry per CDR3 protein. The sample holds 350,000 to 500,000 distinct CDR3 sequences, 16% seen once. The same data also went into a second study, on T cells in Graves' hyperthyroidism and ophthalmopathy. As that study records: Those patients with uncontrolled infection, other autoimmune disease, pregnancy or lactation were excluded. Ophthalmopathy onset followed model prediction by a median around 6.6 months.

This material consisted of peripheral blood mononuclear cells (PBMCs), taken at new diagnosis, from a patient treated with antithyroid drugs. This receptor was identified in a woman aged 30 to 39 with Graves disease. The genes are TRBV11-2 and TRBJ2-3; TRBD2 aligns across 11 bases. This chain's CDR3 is CASSQVASGRQDTQYF. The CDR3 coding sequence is TGTGCCAGCAGCCAAGTGGCTAGCGGGAGGCAAGATACGCAGTATTTT.